Listed here are 23 T cell receptor beta chains from one sample, sequenced in a study of T-cell reconstitution after alpha-beta-depleted transplantation in children. As it was prepared, the TCRbeta library received unique molecular identifiers. TCRdb ran MiXCR on the PCR reads and lists one entry per CDR3 protein. The table includes approximately 500,000 distinct CDR3 sequences, 25% to 30% detected once. Sequencing used PBMCs, obtained before TCRalphabeta/CD19-depleted stem cell transplant. Every receptor here comes from a boy under two years old with Wiskott-Aldrich syndrome, due to receive a stem cell transplant.

The CDR3 loop is CASSLGSIQETQYF. In DNA form, the CDR3 reads TGCGCCAGCAGCTTGGGGTCAATCCAAGAGACCCAGTACTTC. The chain joins TRBV5-1 to TRBJ2-5; D gene unclear. The CDR3 spans 14 residues. Trimming shortened V by 0 bases and J by 1 base, and 7 bases separated the two germline ends. Germline assignment: CDR1 SGHRS and CDR2 YFSETQ.

V usage is TRBV30 and J usage is TRBJ2-7, with TRBD1 identical over 8 bases. J was trimmed by 0 bases and V by 0 bases; bases with no gene match: 4. The CDR3 consists of 15 residues. From germline, CDR1 is GTSNPN and CDR2 SVGIG (reference sequence). The CDR3 nucleotides read TGTGCCTGGAGTGTAGTTGACAGGGGCTCCTACGAGCAGTACTTC. It specifies CAWSVVDRGSYEQYF.

This clonotype was picked up a small number of times. V and J are TRBV11-1 and TRBJ2-6, with a possible D match to TRBD1 (6 bases). Germline V gene data show CDR1 as SGHAT and CDR2 as FQDESV (reference sequence). The V end lost 0 bases, the J end lost 0 bases, and 15 bases lay between the germline ends. The CDR3 has 19 amino acids. CDR3 bases: TGTGCCAGCAGCTTAGCGAGTCCAGGGGCATCCTCTGGGGCCAACGTCCTGACTTTC. It yields the protein CASSLASPGASSGANVLTF.

This clonotype has a count of ten or more. The chain couples TRBV28 to TRBJ2-3; no clear D. Germline CDR1 and CDR2: MDHEN and SYDVKM. Trimming cost V 3 bases and J 0 bases, with 10 bases left between them. The CDR3 sequence is 15 residues long. The CDR3 is CASSFWGLSTDTQYF. In nucleotides, the CDR3 is TGTGCCAGCAGTTTTTGGGGTCTAAGCACAGATACGCAGTATTTT. Full variable domain (rest looked up from reference TRBV28 and TRBJ2-3): DVKVTQSSRYLVKRTGEKVFLECVQDMDHENMFWYRQDPGLGLRLIYFSYDVKMKEKGDIPEGYSVSREKKERFSLILESASTNQTSMYLCASSFWGLSTDTQYFGPGTRLTVL.

This clonotype has a handful of counts. This rearrangement joins TRBV6-1 to TRBJ2-2; perhaps D is TRBD1 or TRBD2 (5 bases each). In germline, CDR1 is MNHNS, CDR2 SASEGT. V lost 5 bases, J lost 1 base, and 14 bases lay in between. This CDR3 region has 16 residues. The CDR3 spells CASSRSGTLNTGELFF. The DNA for the CDR3 is TGTGCCAGCAGTCGATCAGGGACCTTGAACACCGGGGAGCTGTTTTTT.

This clonotype was counted only a few times. This chain connects TRBV28 to TRBJ1-2; D not resolved. The V gene's germline CDR1 is MDHEN and CDR2 SYDVKM. There are 12 residues in the CDR3. V lost 6 bases and J 5 bases, leaving 10 bases between the germline ends. As DNA, the CDR3 is TGTGCCAGCAGGGTGGTAGGGTATGGCTACACCTTC. Its translation: CASRVVGYGYTF.

V usage is TRBV20-1 and J usage is TRBJ2-1, with 10 bases identical to TRBD2. Germline lookup yields CDR1 DFQATT and CDR2 SNEGSKA (reference sequence). This CDR3 region has 14 residues. The ends lost 2 bases at V and 5 bases at J; junction bases unmatched: 3. CDR3 sequence: CSARFLAGDNEQFF. The CDR3 DNA is TGCAGTGCTAGATTCCTAGCGGGGGACAATGAGCAGTTCTTC.

The chain joins TRBV11-2 to TRBJ2-1; perhaps D is TRBD1 or TRBD2 (5 bases each). Trimming removed 5 bases at V and 1 base at J, with 18 bases between. The CDR3 spans 17 residues. Germline CDR1 SGHAT, CDR2 FQNNGV. The CDR3 region has the DNA TGTGCCAGCAGCCCCAGGGTTCTGTGGGGGTCCTACAATGAGCAGTTCTTC. It is translated as CASSPRVLWGSYNEQFF.

This clonotype is a singleton in its sample. The CDR3 is CATSDATGHTDTQYF. CDR3 nucleotides: TGTGCCACCAGTGACGCGACGGGCCACACAGATACGCAGTATTTT. The V and J genes are TRBV24-1 and TRBJ2-3, with D unclear. The length of the CDR3 is 15 residues. The V end was cut by 4 bases, the J end by 2 bases, with 12 bases between. Germline values: CDR1 KGHDR, CDR2 SFDVKD.

The V call is TRBV6-1, the J call TRBJ2-7; 7 bases are a match to TRBD1. The trim removed 5 bases at V and 2 bases at J, leaving 6 bases unmatched. CDR3 size: 14 residues. From germline, CDR1 is MNHNS and CDR2 SASEGT. The CDR3 DNA reads as TGTGCCAGCAGTATCGGGACAGCCACCTACGAGCAGTACTTC. It is translated as CASSIGTATYEQYF.

This rearrangement joins TRBV28 to TRBJ1-3; TRBD1 aligns across 7 bases. The germline CDR1 and CDR2 sequences are MDHEN and SYDVKM. The CDR3 spans 15 residues. J gave up 5 bases and V 6 bases, and 10 bases lay outside the gene matches. CDR3: CASSHFDRARNTIYF. CDR3 nucleotide sequence: TGTGCCAGCAGCCATTTCGACAGGGCCAGAAACACCATATATTTT.

This clonotype was seen a few times. J is TRBJ1-2 and V is TRBV4-1; no definite D call. CDR1 MGHRA and CDR2 YSYEKL come from the germline V gene. Trimming took off 1 base at V and 5 bases at J, with 17 bases between the two ends. The CDR3 length is 16 residues. The CDR3 region is CASSQVSLTSDYGYTF. CDR3 bases: TGCGCCAGCAGCCAAGTTTCGCTAACTTCGGATTATGGCTACACCTTC.

This chain joins TRBV7-8 and TRBJ1-2; no definite D call. V was trimmed by 1 base and J by 3 bases, leaving 12 bases between them. CDR1 and CDR2 from the germline V gene are SGHVS and FQNEAQ. The CDR3 consists of 15 residues. The CDR3 DNA reads TGTGCCAGCAGCTTAGAGGGCAGCTTCGACTATGGCTACACCTTC. Translation gives CASSLEGSFDYGYTF.

J is TRBJ2-7 and V is TRBV5-1, with D perhaps matching TRBD1 or TRBD2 (5 bases each). CDR1 is SGHRS, CDR2 YFSETQ, per germline. The germline V and J ends were trimmed by 0 bases and 5 bases, with 12 bases remaining between them. The length of the CDR3 is 14 residues. The CDR3 bases are TGCGCCAGCAGCTTGGCCGGGGCTGGCGACGAGCAGTACTTC. It yields the protein CASSLAGAGDEQYF.

V and J are TRBV7-3 and TRBJ2-1; TRBD1 aligns across 8 bases. This CDR3 has 17 residues. Germline CDR1 SGHTA, CDR2 FQGTGA. Losses at the gene ends were 5 bases for V and 5 bases for J; bases not matched to a gene: 14. The CDR3 loop reads CASSLSQAGGRDNEQFF. CDR3 in DNA: TGTGCCAGCAGCCTAAGCCAAGCAGGGGGCAGGGACAATGAGCAGTTCTTC.

V is TRBV20-1 and J is TRBJ2-3; D gene ambiguous. The CDR3 extends over 14 amino acids. The germline V gene encodes CDR1 DFQATT and CDR2 SNEGSKA (reference sequence). V was shortened by 4 bases and J by 0 bases, with 11 bases between the two germline ends. The CDR3 here is CSAKSASSTDTQYF. CDR3 bases: TGCAGTGCTAAATCGGCCTCTAGCACAGATACGCAGTATTTT.

J is TRBJ2-7 and V is TRBV24-1; D uncertain. This CDR3 has 18 amino acids. The germline V and J ends were trimmed by 0 bases and 3 bases, with 20 bases remaining between them. Per germline, CDR1 KGHDR and CDR2 SFDVKD. CDR3 DNA sequence: TGTGCCACCAGTGATTTGCGCATGAAGGGCTATGATATCTACGAGCAGTACTTC. It encodes CATSDLRMKGYDIYEQYF.

This clonotype has just a few counts. The chain links TRBV28 to TRBJ2-1; no firm D call. The CDR3 loop spans 16 amino acids. Trimming removed 5 bases at V and 2 bases at J, with 16 bases between. Per the germline V gene, CDR1 is MDHEN and CDR2 is SYDVKM. Here the CDR3 DNA reads TGTGCCAGCAGTACCAAACTATTACGCACCTACAATGAGCAGTTCTTC. It encodes CASSTKLLRTYNEQFF. Supplemented by reference TRBV28 and TRBJ2-1, the full variable domain reads DVKVTQSSRYLVKRTGEKVFLECVQDMDHENMFWYRQDPGLGLRLIYFSYDVKMKEKGDIPEGYSVSREKKERFSLILESASTNQTSMYLCASSTKLLRTYNEQFFGPGTRLTVL.

Turning to this clonotype: At one end the junction does not follow the germline gene, possibly because of a read error. The CDR3 DNA reads TGCGCCAGCAGCTGGGGGGACCAGGAGACCCAGTACTTC. Its translation: CASSWGDQETQYF. The V call is TRBV5-1, the J call TRBJ2-5; maybe TRBD2 (6 bases). CDR1 and CDR2 from the germline V gene are SGHRS and YFSETQ. The CDR3 sequence is 13 residues long.

V is TRBV20-1 and J is TRBJ2-7; the D is unclear. Germline V gene data show CDR1 as DFQATT and CDR2 as SNEGSKA (reference sequence). This CDR3 contains 15 residues. Trimming shortened V by 3 bases and J by 0 bases, and 15 bases separated the two germline ends. The CDR3 sequence: CSARLNAAYSYEQYF. CDR3 nucleotides: TGCAGTGCTAGGCTCAATGCAGCTTACTCCTACGAGCAGTACTTC.

The chain recombines TRBV5-1 with TRBJ1-6; D call uncertain. The CDR3 consists of 14 residues. The germline gives CDR1 SGHRS, CDR2 YFSETQ. V was cut by 0 bases and J by 7 bases, with 8 bases left in between. CDR3 DNA sequence: TGCGCCAGCAGCTTGGCTCGGGGAAATTCACCCCTCCACTTT. Its translation: CASSLARGNSPLHF.

V and J are TRBV5-5 and TRBJ1-2; possibly TRBD1 for D (5 bases). Germline V gene lookup returns CDR1 SGHKS and CDR2 YYEKEE (reference sequence). The V end was cut by 1 base, the J end by 4 bases, with 14 bases between. This CDR3 spans 15 amino acids. The CDR3 DNA follows: TGTGCCAGCAGCTTGTCGGCAGGGCAGCCCTATGGCTACACCTTC. The encoded protein is CASSLSAGQPYGYTF.

The chain combines TRBV29-1 with TRBJ2-6, with TRBD1 matching 8 bases. V dropped 5 bases and J dropped 1; count of bases not matched to a gene: 7. CDR1 is SQVTM, CDR2 ANQGSEA, per germline. The CDR3 is 16 residues long. The CDR3 loop reads CSVPGTGVSGANVLTF. CDR3 in DNA: TGCAGCGTTCCCGGGACAGGCGTATCTGGGGCCAACGTCCTGACTTTC.